Below are 28 T cell receptor beta chains sequenced from a single sample in a study of CD8 T cells in Susac syndrome. Reverse transcription used roughly 0.45 to 1 ug RNA and random hexamers. TCRdb re-analysed the immunoSEQ multiplex PCR reads in MiXCR, keeping a single row per CDR3 protein. The data show 150,000 to 190,000 distinct CDR3 sequences, with about 94% seen just once and more than 0.2% held by the top ten. Material: CD8+ T cells from PBMCs. All receptors come from a human donor with multiple sclerosis.

The chain employs TRBV30 and TRBJ1-2, with D hard to call. Germline CDR1 GTSNPN, CDR2 SVGIG (reference sequence). CDR3 size: 13 residues. The V and J ends lost 0 bases and 4 bases respectively, with 9 bases between them. CDR3 residues: CAWSVAGFYGYTF. CDR3 nucleotides: TGTGCCTGGAGTGTTGCGGGGTTCTATGGCTACACCTTC.

CDR3 sequence: CASSPGQATYEQYF. For the CDR3, the DNA is TGTGCCAGCAGCCCGGGACAGGCGACCTACGAGCAGTACTTC. V and J are TRBV7-9 and TRBJ2-7; 8 nucleotides match TRBD1. With V trimmed by 5 bases and J by 2 bases, 5 bases remained unmatched. CDR3 length: 14 amino acids. The germline gives CDR1 SEHNR, CDR2 FQNEAQ (reference sequence).

The rearrangement uses TRBV27 and TRBJ2-3; D is unclear. Per germline, CDR1 MNHEY and CDR2 SMNVEV (reference sequence). V shed 7 bases and J shed 6 bases, with 14 bases lying between them. The CDR3 extends over 13 amino acids. CDR3 nucleotides: TGTGCCAGCACCCCTGGGCTGTATGATACGCAGTATTTT. Protein: CASTPGLYDTQYF.

The genes are TRBV29-1 and TRBJ2-3; a weak D match, TRBD2 (6 bases). Germline V gene lookup returns CDR1 SQVTM and CDR2 ANQGSEA. There are 13 residues in the CDR3. Deletions cut 4 bases from V and 0 bases from J, with 8 bases between. The CDR3 region is CSVVGGSTDTQYF. CDR3 coding DNA: TGCAGCGTTGTGGGGGGTAGCACAGATACGCAGTATTTT.

This sequence joins TRBV19 and TRBJ1-2; D not certain. The CDR3 spans 11 residues. V lost 4 bases and J 4 bases, leaving 4 bases between the germline ends. CDR1 LNHDA and CDR2 SQIVND come from the germline V gene (reference sequence). CDR3: CASSTIYGYTF. The CDR3 DNA is TGTGCCAGTAGTACCATCTATGGCTACACCTTC.

The V and J genes are TRBV6-4 and TRBJ2-3, with D possibly TRBD1 on 6 matching bases. CDR3 length equals 14 residues. CDR1 is MRHNA, CDR2 SNTAGT, per germline. With 4 bases removed from V and 5 bases from J, the gap between germline ends came to 13 bases. CDR3 protein: CASSGGQQGDTQYF. The CDR3, as DNA: TGTGCCAGCAGTGGCGGACAGCAGGGAGATACGCAGTATTTT.

This chain connects TRBV20-1 to TRBJ2-1; 8 bases align to TRBD1. With 3 bases clipped from V and 14 bases from J, the junction kept 15 bases outside the gene matches. The CDR3 extends over 14 amino acids. The germline V gene encodes CDR1 DFQATT and CDR2 SNEGSKA (reference sequence). CDR3 region: CSASSPGGLIEEFF. As DNA, the CDR3 is TGCAGTGCTAGTTCGCCAGGGGGCTTGATAGAGGAGTTCTTC.

The J gene is TRBJ1-5, the V gene TRBV20-1; tentatively, D is TRBD1 (5 bases). The germline CDR1 and CDR2 sequences are DFQATT and SNEGSKA (reference sequence). This CDR3 spans 12 amino acids. V was pared by 6 bases and J by 5 bases, with 11 bases between. CDR3 DNA sequence: TGCAGTGCCTGGCAGACAGATCAGCCCCAGCATTTT. Its translation: CSAWQTDQPQHF.

This chain joins TRBV7-2 and TRBJ1-2; D is perhaps TRBD1 (5 bases). Germline V gives CDR1 SGHTA, CDR2 FQGNSA. The CDR3 runs to 15 residues. Trimming took 7 bases from V and 5 from J, leaving 20 bases between them. The CDR3 coding sequence is TGTGCCAGCACCCTATCTGGGGGTCACCGTTATGGCTACACCTTC. This translates into CASTLSGGHRYGYTF.

This sequence joins TRBV20-1 and TRBJ2-5; TRBD2 matches at 8 bases. The CDR3 has 13 amino acids. Germline assignment: CDR1 DFQATT and CDR2 SNEGSKA (reference sequence). V shed 6 bases and J 4 bases; nucleotides not matched to a gene: 7. CDR3 coding DNA: TGCAGTGCCCCGGACGGGGGGGGAGAGACCCAGTACTTC. Its translation: CSAPDGGGETQYF.

This clonotype was counted a single time. The genes are TRBV4-1 and TRBJ2-7; D call uncertain. The CDR3 is 15 amino acids. Trimming took off 1 base at V and 2 bases at J, with 12 bases between the two ends. Germline-derived CDR1 and CDR2 are MGHRA and YSYEKL. The CDR3 DNA reads as TGCGCCAGCAGCCAAGGGAACCATGGTGCCTACGAGCAGTACTTC. Residues: CASSQGNHGAYEQYF.

The chain carries TRBV27 and TRBJ1-1, with D unresolved. V was pared by 0 bases and J by 4 bases, with 6 bases between. Germline-derived CDR1 and CDR2 are MNHEY and SMNVEV (reference sequence). The CDR3 has 13 amino acids. CDR3 coding DNA: TGTGCCAGCAGTTTATCCGATATCACTGAAGCTTTCTTT. Its protein is CASSLSDITEAFF.

The rearrangement links TRBV30 to TRBJ1-2; D is uncertain. V lost 3 bases and J lost 7, with 9 bases in between. The CDR3 contains 11 residues. The germline V gene has CDR1 GTSNPN and CDR2 SVGIG (reference sequence). The CDR3 loop reads CAWRRDGGYTF. The CDR3 DNA follows: TGTGCCTGGAGACGCGACGGTGGCTACACCTTC.

V usage is TRBV4-3 and J usage is TRBJ2-3; the D is unclear. The CDR3 is 13 amino acids. The germline V gene encodes CDR1 LGHNA and CDR2 YSLEER. The V gene lost 1 base and the J gene lost 6 bases, with 8 bases spanning the gap. The CDR3 is CASSQAEGDTQYF. DNA of the CDR3: TGCGCCAGCAGCCAAGCGGAAGGCGATACGCAGTATTTT.

This rearrangement joins TRBV5-4 to TRBJ2-2; 8 bases align to TRBD1. CDR3 length: 16 residues. The V gene end was trimmed by 4 bases and the J gene end by 0 bases; junction bases not matched to a gene: 5. Looked up from germline, CDR1 is SGHNT and CDR2 is YYREEE (reference sequence). CDR3 region: CASSPGTGPNTGELFF. CDR3 in DNA: TGTGCCAGCAGCCCTGGGACAGGCCCGAACACCGGGGAGCTGTTTTTT.

The chain is built from TRBV7-8 and TRBJ2-5; perhaps TRBD1 as D (6 bases). Germline V lookup: CDR1 SGHVS, CDR2 FQNEAQ. The CDR3 runs to 14 residues. V lost 4 bases to trimming and J lost 10 bases, with 19 bases between them. In DNA, the CDR3 is TGTGCCAGCAGCTCCAGGACAGAAACTTTGTACCAGTACTTC. Its translation is CASSSRTETLYQYF.

This chain joins TRBV3-1 and TRBJ2-3, with a possible D match to TRBD1 (5 bases). Germline CDR1 is LGHDT and CDR2 is YNNKEL (reference sequence). The CDR3 has 17 residues. Trimming shortened V by 3 bases and J by 6 bases, and 22 bases separated the two germline ends. CDR3 DNA sequence: TGTGCCAGCAGCCACGGACAAGGAGCATATCAAGGGGATACGCAGTATTTT. This codes for CASSHGQGAYQGDTQYF.

The chain couples TRBV9 to TRBJ2-1; unclear D gene. Germline V CDR1 and CDR2: SGDLS, YYNGEE. The V gene lost 3 bases and the J gene lost 0 bases, with 10 bases spanning the gap. CDR3 length: 15 amino acids. Here the CDR3 DNA reads TGTGCCAGCAGCGACGGCAGGACCTCCTACAATGAGCAGTTCTTC. This encodes CASSDGRTSYNEQFF.

The table lists this clonotype with a count of one. The chain recombines TRBV25-1 with TRBJ1-2; a weak D match, TRBD1 (5 bases). Germline CDR1 MGHDK, CDR2 SYGVNS. The length of the CDR3 is 12 residues. V was cut by 8 bases and J by 0 bases, with 7 bases left in between. The CDR3: CASLGANYGYTF. DNA for the CDR3: TGTGCCAGCCTAGGGGCTAACTATGGCTACACCTTC.

The chain is built from TRBV3-1 and TRBJ1-2; TRBD1 might be the D (6 bases). CDR1 is LGHDT, CDR2 YNNKEL, per germline (reference sequence). V lost 6 bases and J 2 bases, leaving 16 bases between the germline ends. The CDR3 runs 15 residues. This CDR3 reads CASRARGPQNYGYTF. The CDR3 DNA reads as TGTGCCAGCAGGGCTCGGGGGCCACAGAACTATGGCTACACCTTC.

V is TRBV25-1 and J is TRBJ1-5; D may be TRBD1 (5 bases). The germline gives CDR1 MGHDK, CDR2 SYGVNS. Trimming stripped 8 bases from V and 4 bases from J, with 12 bases between. There are 13 residues in the CDR3. CDR3 amino acids: CASAREENQPQHF. The CDR3, as DNA: TGTGCCAGCGCCAGGGAAGAGAATCAGCCCCAGCATTTT.

This rearrangement joins TRBV18 to TRBJ2-2; no firm D call. Trimming took 2 bases from V and 1 from J, leaving 5 bases between them. The V gene's germline CDR1 is KGHSH and CDR2 LQKENI. This CDR3 has 14 amino acids. CDR3 bases: TGTGCCAGCTCACCAGGAGAGAACACCGGGGAGCTGTTTTTT. This translates into CASSPGENTGELFF.

The chain employs TRBV29-1 and TRBJ1-2, with unresolved D. The ends were cut back, 4 bases at V and 8 bases at J, with 20 bases in the middle. The CDR3 has 14 residues. Germline-derived CDR1 and CDR2 are SQVTM and ANQGSEA. The DNA for the CDR3 is TGCAGCGTTGTGGGAGAGGCGGCCCCCGGGGGCTACACCTTC. Translation gives CSVVGEAAPGGYTF.

The V and J genes are TRBV20-1 and TRBJ2-7; 12 nucleotides align to TRBD2. J lost 2 bases, V lost 0 bases, and 8 bases had no gene match. This CDR3 region has 17 residues. Germline V gives CDR1 DFQATT, CDR2 SNEGSKA (reference sequence). DNA for the CDR3: TGCAGTGCTAGAGAAAGTGGACTAGCGGGATTCGCCTACGAGCAGTACTTC. Its translation: CSARESGLAGFAYEQYF.

The V gene is TRBV2, the J gene TRBJ2-1; 10 bases fit TRBD2. Trimming took 2 bases from V and 15 from J; bases not matched to a gene: 19. Looked up from germline, CDR1 is SNHLY and CDR2 is FYNNEI. The CDR3 sequence is 17 residues long. CDR3 protein: CASSESGGLARRELGFF. CDR3 nucleotide sequence: TGTGCCAGCAGTGAAAGTGGGGGACTAGCGCGCCGCGAGCTTGGGTTCTTC.

The genes are TRBV3-1 and TRBJ2-3; D gene unclear. Germline CDR1 LGHDT, CDR2 YNNKEL (reference sequence). The CDR3 extends over 13 amino acids. V was shortened by 4 bases and J by 2 bases, with 7 bases between the two germline ends. CDR3 residues: CASSPTDTDTQYF. The DNA for the CDR3 is TGTGCCAGCAGCCCGACCGACACAGATACGCAGTATTTT.

The V and J genes are TRBV9 and TRBJ2-7; 11 bases match TRBD1. Germline V gives CDR1 SGDLS, CDR2 YYNGEE. J gave up 3 bases and V 2 bases, and 4 bases lay outside the gene matches. The CDR3 sequence is 15 residues long. The CDR3 DNA reads as TGTGCCAGCAGCGTTAGCGGGACAGGGGGCTACGAGCAGTACTTC. This translates into CASSVSGTGGYEQYF. The full variable domain, completed using reference TRBV9 and TRBJ2-7, is DSGVTQTPKHLITATGQRVTLRCSPRSGDLSVYWYQQSLDQGLQFLIQYYNGEERAKGNILERFSAQQFPDLHSELNLSSLELGDSALYFCASSVSGTGGYEQYFGPGTRLTVT.

Details on this clonotype: An end of the junction does not agree with germline; a read error may underlie this. The rearrangement links TRBV4-1 to TRBJ2-3; 8 bases match TRBD2. This CDR3 is 15 amino acids long. CDR1 MGHRA and CDR2 YSYEKL come from the germline V gene. The DNA for the CDR3 is TGCGCCAGCAGCAAAGAAGCGGGGGTGGGGGATACGCAGTATTTT. Its translation: CASSKEAGVGDTQYF.